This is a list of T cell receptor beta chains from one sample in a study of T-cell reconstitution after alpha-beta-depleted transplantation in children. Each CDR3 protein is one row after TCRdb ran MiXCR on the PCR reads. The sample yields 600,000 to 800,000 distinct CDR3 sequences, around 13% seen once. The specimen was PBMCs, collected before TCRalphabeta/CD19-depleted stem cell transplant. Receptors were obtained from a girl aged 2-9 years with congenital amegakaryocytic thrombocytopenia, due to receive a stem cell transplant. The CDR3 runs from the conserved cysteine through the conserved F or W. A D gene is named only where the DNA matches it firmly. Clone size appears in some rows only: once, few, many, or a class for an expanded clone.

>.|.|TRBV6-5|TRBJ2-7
CASSYFPVLRVQDSIEQYF
TGTGCCAGCAGTTATTTCCCAGTCTTAAGAGTTCAGGACAGCATCGAGCAGTACTTC
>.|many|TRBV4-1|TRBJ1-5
CASGKGGSNQPQHF
TGCGCCAGCGGCAAGGGGGGTAGCAATCAGCCCCAGCATTTT
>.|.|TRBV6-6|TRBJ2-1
CASSKTTGNEQFF
TGTGCCAGCAGCAAAACGACAGGCAATGAGCAGTTCTTC
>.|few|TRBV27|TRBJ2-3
CASSLSDSGDTQYF
TGTGCCAGCAGTTTATCGGACTCAGGAGATACGCAGTATTTT
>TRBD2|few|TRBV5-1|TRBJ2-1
CASSRKIAGGINEQFF
TGCGCCAGCAGCAGGAAAATAGCGGGAGGGATTAATGAGCAGTTCTTC
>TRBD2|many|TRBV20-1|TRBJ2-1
CSARPLAGAYYNEQFF
TGCAGTGCTAGGCCACTAGCGGGGGCCTACTACAATGAGCAGTTCTTC
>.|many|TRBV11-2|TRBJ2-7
CASSSPIHGYEQYF
TGTGCCAGCAGCTCCCCTATCCACGGATACGAGCAGTACTTC
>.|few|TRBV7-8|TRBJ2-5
CASSLVSGPLQETQYF
TGTGCCAGCAGCTTAGTGTCAGGGCCACTTCAAGAGACCCAGTACTTC
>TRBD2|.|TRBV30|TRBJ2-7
CAWRTRAYEQYF
TGTGCCTGGCGGACTAGAGCTTACGAGCAGTACTTC
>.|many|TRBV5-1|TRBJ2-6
CASSGSFASGANVLTF
TGCGCCAGCAGCGGTTCGTTTGCCTCTGGGGCCAACGTCCTGACTTTC
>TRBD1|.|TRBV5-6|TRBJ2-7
CASSSAGTGVSYEQYF
TGTGCCAGCAGCTCCGCCGGGACAGGGGTCTCCTACGAGCAGTACTTC
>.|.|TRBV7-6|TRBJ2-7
CASSLGAQGREQYF
TGTGCCAGCAGCTTAGGTGCGCAGGGGCGCGAGCAGTACTTC
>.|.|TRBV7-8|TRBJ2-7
CASSLTIPSYEQYF
TGTGCCAGCAGCTTGACCATACCCTCCTACGAGCAGTACTTC
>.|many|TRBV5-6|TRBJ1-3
CASSGRQASSGNTIYF
TGTGCCAGCAGCGGGAGACAGGCCTCCTCTGGAAACACCATATATTTT
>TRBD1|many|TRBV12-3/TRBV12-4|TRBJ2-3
CASRDRVTDTQYF
TGTGCCAGCAGGGACAGGGTCACAGATACGCAGTATTTT
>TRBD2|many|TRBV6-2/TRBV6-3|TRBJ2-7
CASSDSHWTSGSRNEQYF
TGTGCCAGCAGCGATTCCCACTGGACTAGCGGGAGTAGAAACGAGCAGTACTTC
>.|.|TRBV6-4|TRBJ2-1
CTSSLTSLANYPNYNEQFF
TGTACCAGCTCCCTGACTTCACTAGCCAACTATCCTAATTACAATGAGCAGTTCTTC
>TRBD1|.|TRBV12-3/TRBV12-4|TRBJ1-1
CASSFRTGRVAEAFF
TGTGCCAGCAGTTTCAGGACAGGCCGGGTCGCTGAAGCTTTCTTT
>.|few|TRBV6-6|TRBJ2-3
CASTKQGDTQYF
TGTGCCAGCACAAAACAGGGAGATACGCAGTATTTT
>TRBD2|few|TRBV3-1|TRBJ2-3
CASSQPAGVTDTQYF
TGTGCCAGCAGCCAGCCAGCGGGAGTCACAGATACGCAGTATTTT
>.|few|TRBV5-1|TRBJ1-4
CASSPFDGGEKLFF
TGCGCCAGCAGCCCCTTCGATGGGGGCGAAAAACTGTTTTTT
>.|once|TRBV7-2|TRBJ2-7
CASTPGPLVSEQYF
TGTGCCAGCACCCCGGGACCCTTGGTTTCCGAGCAGTACTTC
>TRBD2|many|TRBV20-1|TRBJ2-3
CSAPASGADTQYF
TGCAGTGCTCCAGCTAGCGGGGCAGATACGCAGTATTTT
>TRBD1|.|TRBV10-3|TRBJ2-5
CAISRQGEETQYF
TGTGCCATCAGTCGACAGGGGGAAGAGACCCAGTACTTC
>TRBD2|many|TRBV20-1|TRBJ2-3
CSARKTSADTQYF
TGCAGTGCTAGAAAGACTAGCGCAGATACGCAGTATTTT
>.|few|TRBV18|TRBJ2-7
CASSPTGLDYEQYF
TGTGCCAGCTCACCGACAGGACTAGACTACGAGCAGTACTTC
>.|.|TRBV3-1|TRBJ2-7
CASSPFGAGNPYEQYF
TGTGCCAGCAGCCCCTTCGGGGCAGGGAATCCCTACGAGCAGTACTTC
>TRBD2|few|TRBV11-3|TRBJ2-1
CASSPRVAGGHNEQFF
TGTGCCAGCAGCCCTCGAGTAGCGGGGGGGCACAATGAGCAGTTCTTC
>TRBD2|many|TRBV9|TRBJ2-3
CASSVGGREDTQYF
TGTGCCAGCAGCGTAGGCGGGAGGGAGGATACGCAGTATTTT
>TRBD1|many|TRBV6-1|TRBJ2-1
CASSLRPGQTYNEQFF
TGTGCCAGCTCCTTGAGACCGGGACAGACATACAATGAGCAGTTCTTC
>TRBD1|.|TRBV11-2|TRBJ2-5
CASSPWDRGTQYF
TGTGCCAGCAGCCCCTGGGACAGGGGAACCCAGTACTTC
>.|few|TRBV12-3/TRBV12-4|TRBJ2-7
CASSFLRGPSYEQYF
TGTGCCAGCAGTTTTCTCAGGGGACCGTCCTACGAGCAGTACTTC
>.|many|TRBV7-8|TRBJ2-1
CASSLDTEQFF
TGTGCCAGCAGCTTGGACACTGAGCAGTTCTTC
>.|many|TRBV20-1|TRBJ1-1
CSAREDTEAFF
TGCAGTGCTAGGGAGGACACTGAAGCTTTCTTT
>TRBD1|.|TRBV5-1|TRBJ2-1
CASSGGQPEFNEQFF
TGCGCCAGCAGCGGGGGACAGCCCGAATTTAATGAGCAGTTCTTC
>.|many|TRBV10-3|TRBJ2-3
CAISSASVVDTQYF
TGTGCCATCAGTAGTGCTAGCGTCGTAGATACGCAGTATTTT
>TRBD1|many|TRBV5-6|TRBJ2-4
CASSWGQGNKNIQYF
TGTGCCAGCAGCTGGGGACAGGGGAATAAAAACATTCAGTACTTC
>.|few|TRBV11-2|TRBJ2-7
CASSLVEGAPYEQYF
TGTGCCAGCAGCTTAGTGGAGGGAGCGCCATACGAGCAGTACTTC
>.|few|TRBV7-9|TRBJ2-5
CASSPEGGLQETQYF
TGTGCCAGCAGCCCCGAGGGGGGTCTTCAAGAGACCCAGTACTTC
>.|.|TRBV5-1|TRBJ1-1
CASSLNLVTGHTEAFF
TGCGCCAGCAGCTTAAACTTAGTCACCGGGCATACTGAAGCTTTCTTT
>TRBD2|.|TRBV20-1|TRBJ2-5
CSARSTSGVGRETQYF
TGCAGTGCTAGATCGACTAGCGGAGTGGGGAGAGAGACCCAGTACTTC
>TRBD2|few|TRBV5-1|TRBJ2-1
CASGTSGSISYNEQFF
TGCGCCAGCGGTACTAGCGGGAGTATCTCCTACAATGAGCAGTTCTTC
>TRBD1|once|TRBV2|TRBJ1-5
CASCLGGQVGTSNQPQHF
TGTGCCAGCTGTTTAGGGGGACAGGTTGGGACGTCCAATCAGCCCCAGCATTTT
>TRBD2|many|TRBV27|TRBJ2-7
CASSLLSTSGTYEQYF
TGTGCCAGCAGTTTATTATCTACTAGCGGGACCTACGAGCAGTACTTC
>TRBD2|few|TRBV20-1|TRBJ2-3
CSGSRQSSGSGYTQYF
TGCAGTGGGTCCCGCCAATCTAGCGGGAGCGGTTATACGCAGTATTTT
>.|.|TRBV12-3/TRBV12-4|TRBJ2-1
CASSLGPGARFF
TGTGCCAGCAGTTTGGGACCCGGAGCTAGGTTCTTC
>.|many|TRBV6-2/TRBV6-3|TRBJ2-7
CASSYREDRRHEQYF
TGTGCCAGCAGTTACAGGGAGGACAGGAGGCACGAGCAGTACTTC
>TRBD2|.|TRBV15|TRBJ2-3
CATSRDPTSGSFDTQYF
TGTGCCACCAGCAGAGATCCTACTAGCGGGAGTTTCGATACGCAGTATTTT